This TCR beta chain is drawn from a study of Graves' ophthalmopathy and Graves' hyperthyroidism. The study, taken as a whole, reports: As the model predicted ophthalmopathy progression, it achieved a sensitivity of 70.59% and a specificity of about 78%.

This clonotype was seen ten or more times. Its target is unknown. This CDR3 region has 15 residues. V was clipped by 7 bases and J by 0 bases; unmatched bases: 6. CDR1 is KGHDR and CDR2 is SFDVKD in the germline V gene. Amplified TCR beta CDR3 regions were obtained using RNA transcripts as template. A first-round RT-PCR used HTBI primers, followed by a second-round multiplex PCR. TCRdb called the multiplex PCR reads again in MiXCR, with one record for every CDR3 protein. The sample consists of a few hundred thousand distinct CDR3 sequences, about 35% of them appearing once. The receptor was isolated from an adult man with Graves' hyperthyroidism. The chain combines TRBV24-1 with TRBJ1-1; 8 bases match TRBD1. Sequencing was done on a sample of peripheral blood or thyroid tissue (not recorded which). The CDR3 sequence is CATRRLDRVNTEAFF. The CDR3 DNA reads as TGTGCCACCAGACGTTTGGACAGGGTGAACACTGAAGCTTTCTTT.